The rows below give T cell receptor beta chains drawn from one sample of a study of cytomegalovirus exposure and HLA in healthy donors. Method: immunoSEQ multiplex PCR; TCRdb's copy keeps in-frame clones and lacks some. This table holds 120,000 to 150,000 clones, 60% to 80% found once. The material sequenced was PBMCs. The receptors originated from a male donor in good health and CMV-seronegative. Both conserved end residues are part of each CDR3. D genes are given only for firm matches. Rows give clone size only sometimes, using once, few, many, or a class for an expanded clone.

v_gene	abundance	j_gene	d_gene	CDR3aa	CDR3nt
TRBV2	.	TRBJ2-4	TRBD1	CASIPDRDNIQYF	TGTGCCAGCATACCGGACAGGGACAACATTCAGTACTTC
TRBV7-9	.	TRBJ2-7	.	CSSSARFDEQYF	TGTTCCAGCAGCGCCCGGTTTGACGAGCAGTACTTC
TRBV7-9	.	TRBJ1-1	.	CASSLPGVGGTEAFF	TGTGCCAGCAGCTTACCCGGGGTAGGGGGCACTGAAGCTTTCTTT
TRBV19	.	TRBJ1-2	TRBD1	CASNPGQRRYGYTF	TGTGCCAGTAATCCGGGACAGCGAAGATATGGCTACACCTTC
TRBV6-5	.	TRBJ2-5	TRBD1	CASSPGQGIGETQYF	TGTGCCAGCAGTCCCGGACAGGGGATAGGAGAGACCCAGTACTTC
TRBV13	.	TRBJ2-7	TRBD1	CASSLDRAEQYF	TGTGCCAGCAGCTTGGACAGGGCCGAGCAGTACTTC
TRBV9	.	TRBJ2-1	TRBD2	CASSAPGTRNEQFF	TGTGCCAGCAGCGCTCCCGGGACTAGGAATGAGCAGTTCTTC
TRBV7-2	.	TRBJ1-5	TRBD1	CASSLSTGTNQPQHF	TGTGCCAGCAGCCTCTCGACAGGGACAAATCAGCCCCAGCATTTT
TRBV28	.	TRBJ1-1	.	CASSPWGRPNTEAFF	TGTGCCAGCAGCCCGTGGGGGCGGCCGAACACTGAAGCTTTCTTT
TRBV5-6	once	TRBJ2-4	TRBD2	CASSLTTGGLVKNIQYF	TGTGCCAGCAGCTTGACCACGGGGGGACTGGTCAAAAACATTCAGTACTTC
TRBV5-4	.	TRBJ1-1	.	CASRPGVQGQAEAFF	TGTGCCAGCAGGCCTGGGGTACAGGGTCAAGCTGAAGCTTTCTTT
TRBV5-5	.	TRBJ1-3	.	CASSLISLTGNTIYF	TGTGCCAGCAGCTTGATTTCACTTACTGGAAACACCATATATTTT
TRBV19	.	TRBJ2-1	TRBD2	CASTRPGLAGGNEQFF	TGTGCCAGTACCCGGCCGGGACTAGCGGGAGGGAATGAGCAGTTCTTC
TRBV19	few	TRBJ2-7	.	CATLRPGVSYEQYF	TGTGCCACCTTGAGACCCGGGGTCTCCTACGAGCAGTACTTC
TRBV18	.	TRBJ2-5	TRBD2	CASSPREARETQYF	TGTGCCAGCTCCCCACGGGAGGCAAGAGAAACCCAGTACTTC
TRBV5-1	.	TRBJ2-3	TRBD2	CASKEAGGADTQYF	TGCGCCAGCAAAGAAGCGGGGGGAGCAGATACGCAGTATTTT
TRBV7-2	.	TRBJ1-1	.	CASSLDRTSEAFF	TGTGCCAGCAGCTTAGACAGGACCTCTGAAGCTTTCTTT
TRBV18	.	TRBJ2-5	.	CASSPRVLVDFETQYF	TGTGCCAGCTCACCTCGTGTACTAGTTGATTTCGAGACCCAGTACTTC
TRBV2	.	TRBJ2-7	.	CASSFRTPNQEQYF	TGTGCCAGCAGTTTCCGGACTCCGAACCAAGAGCAGTACTTC
TRBV2	few	TRBJ2-5	.	CASRVQGKGETQYF	TGTGCCAGCAGGGTCCAGGGAAAGGGAGAGACCCAGTACTTC
TRBV27	.	TRBJ2-6	.	CASSSLSGANVLTF	TGTGCCAGCAGTTCCCTCTCTGGGGCCAACGTCCTGACTTTC
TRBV7-9	once	TRBJ2-2	.	CASSSPQSNTGELFF	TGTGCCAGCAGCTCCCCTCAGTCGAACACCGGGGAGCTGTTTTTT
TRBV20-1	once	TRBJ2-7	TRBD2	CSPTSGGEQYF	TGCAGTCCAACCTCGGGAGGCGAGCAGTACTTC
TRBV27	few	TRBJ1-1	.	CASRPLWATEAFF	TGTGCCAGCCGCCCTCTCTGGGCGACTGAAGCTTTCTTT
TRBV6-4	.	TRBJ1-2	TRBD1	CASSDQRDRGGYTF	TGTGCCAGCAGTGACCAAAGGGACAGGGGTGGCTACACCTTC
TRBV2	.	TRBJ1-1	TRBD1	CASSRGQGSTEAFF	TGTGCCAGCAGCAGAGGACAGGGTAGCACTGAAGCTTTCTTT
TRBV5-1	.	TRBJ2-7	TRBD2	CASSLGVAGGSEQYF	TGCGCCAGCAGCTTGGGAGTAGCGGGGGGGAGTGAGCAGTACTTC
TRBV18	.	TRBJ2-7	TRBD2	CASSPLGGAYYEQYF	TGTGCCAGCTCACCTCTGGGAGGGGCTTACTACGAGCAGTACTTC
TRBV11-2	.	TRBJ2-2	.	CASSLEGGGRVTGELFF	TGTGCCAGCAGCTTAGAAGGGGGAGGGCGGGTCACCGGGGAGCTGTTTTTT
TRBV7-2	.	TRBJ2-3	TRBD2	CASSLGTSRADTQYF	TGTGCCAGCAGCTTAGGGACTAGCAGGGCAGATACGCAGTATTTT
TRBV28	.	TRBJ2-7	TRBD1	CASGQGAGKPYEQYF	TGTGCCAGCGGTCAGGGGGCAGGGAAACCCTACGAGCAGTACTTC
TRBV7-2	.	TRBJ2-1	.	CASSSPFSYNEQFF	TGTGCCAGCAGCTCCCCCTTTTCCTACAATGAGCAGTTCTTC
TRBV6-5	once	TRBJ2-7	TRBD1	CASRPGQSSYEQYF	TGTGCCAGCAGACCGGGACAGAGCTCCTACGAGCAGTACTTC
TRBV9	.	TRBJ2-7	TRBD1	CASSGTGYSYEQYF	TGTGCCAGCAGCGGGACAGGATACTCCTACGAGCAGTACTTC
TRBV6-6	.	TRBJ1-1	TRBD1	CASSYSPQGAFF	TGTGCCAGCAGTTACTCCCCACAGGGGGCTTTCTTT
TRBV9	.	TRBJ2-3	.	CASSVTPMGYDPTDTQYF	TGTGCCAGCAGCGTAACGCCAATGGGCTATGACCCCACAGATACGCAGTATTTT
TRBV29-1	few	TRBJ1-2	.	CSVTQGGIWYTF	TGCAGCGTGACTCAGGGTGGGATTTGGTACACCTTC
TRBV29-1	.	TRBJ2-7	TRBD1	CSVVSRGHNEQYF	TGCAGCGTTGTAAGCAGGGGGCACAACGAGCAGTACTTC
TRBV9	.	TRBJ2-7	TRBD2	CASSVSGGPSYEQYF	TGTGCCAGCAGCGTTAGCGGGGGGCCAAGCTACGAGCAGTACTTC
TRBV7-3	.	TRBJ2-1	.	CASSLMAGSLHNEQFF	TGTGCCAGCAGCTTAATGGCGGGGTCACTCCACAATGAGCAGTTCTTC
TRBV6-6	.	TRBJ2-7	.	CASGRDLEQYF	TGTGCCAGCGGCAGGGATTTGGAGCAGTACTTC
TRBV6-1	few	TRBJ1-2	TRBD1	CASSEWRTGSKGYTF	TGTGCCAGCAGTGAATGGAGGACAGGGAGTAAGGGCTACACCTTC
TRBV5-6	.	TRBJ2-7	TRBD2	CASSLGLAVYEQYF	TGTGCCAGCAGCTTGGGACTAGCGGTCTACGAGCAGTACTTC
TRBV9	once	TRBJ2-5	TRBD1	CASSAGQGWETQYF	TGTGCCAGCAGCGCAGGACAGGGATGGGAGACCCAGTACTTC
TRBV6-6	few	TRBJ1-2	.	CASSLAGPYGYTF	TGTGCCAGCAGTTTGGCAGGGCCCTATGGCTACACCTTC
TRBV29-1	.	TRBJ1-3	TRBD1	CSVLALGQNSGNTIYF	TGCAGCGTCCTGGCTTTGGGACAGAACTCTGGAAACACCATATATTTT
TRBV18	.	TRBJ1-1	.	CASSPVVNTEAFF	TGTGCCAGCTCACCGGTAGTGAACACTGAAGCTTTCTTT
TRBV30	.	TRBJ1-1	.	CAWFLTANTEAFF	TGTGCCTGGTTCTTAACAGCCAACACTGAAGCTTTCTTT
TRBV11-2	.	TRBJ1-1	TRBD1	CASSLLTQGGTEAFF	TGTGCCAGCAGCTTACTTACACAGGGGGGCACTGAAGCTTTCTTT
TRBV5-4	.	TRBJ1-4	TRBD1	CASSRDRVNFEKLFF	TGTGCCAGCAGTCGAGACAGGGTCAATTTCGAAAAACTGTTTTTT
TRBV6-4	.	TRBJ2-1	TRBD2	CASGPGLAGGDEQFF	TGTGCCAGCGGGCCGGGACTAGCGGGAGGCGATGAGCAGTTCTTC
TRBV10-3	few	TRBJ2-3	TRBD2	CATLLAANTDTQYF	TGTGCCACCCTACTAGCGGCCAACACAGATACGCAGTATTTT
TRBV7-3	.	TRBJ2-3	TRBD2	CASSLASGGAIDTQYF	TGTGCCAGCAGCTTAGCTAGCGGGGGGGCGATAGATACGCAGTATTTT
TRBV27	once	TRBJ1-2	.	CASSLGPNYGYTF	TGTGCCAGCAGTTTGGGGCCTAACTATGGCTACACCTTC
TRBV6-5	.	TRBJ1-1	TRBD1	CASSYEPGQRPEAFF	TGTGCCAGCAGTTACGAGCCGGGACAGAGGCCTGAAGCTTTCTTT
TRBV4-3	.	TRBJ1-2	TRBD1	CASSQDRGFYGYTF	TGCGCCAGCAGCCAGGACAGGGGATTCTATGGCTACACCTTC
TRBV6-1	.	TRBJ1-5	TRBD1	CASTARQGARPQHF	TGTGCCAGCACCGCTCGACAGGGGGCGCGCCCCCAGCATTTT
TRBV7-2	.	TRBJ1-1	TRBD1	CASSPRTGEAFF	TGTGCCAGCAGCCCAAGGACAGGGGAAGCTTTCTTT
TRBV6-5	.	TRBJ1-5	TRBD1	CASSTGAFNQPQHF	TGTGCCAGCAGCACAGGGGCATTCAATCAGCCCCAGCATTTT